Given below is one T cell receptor (beta chain) in context. The CDR3 has 15 amino acids. The germline CDR1 and CDR2 sequences are MNHNY and SVGAGI (reference sequence). Trimming cost V 4 bases and J 4 bases, with 16 bases left between them. A second PCR of roughly 7 to 11 cycles used a sample-barcoded 5' primer and a J-beta primer mix. In TCRdb, the 5' RACE reads were re-called with MiXCR into one record per CDR3 protein. The repertoire consists of 1.4 million to 1.5 million distinct CDR3 sequences, with 42% occurring once and the leading ten covering 7.9%. This sample is part of a study of blood T cells in healthy people across ages.

The chain uses TRBV6-6 and TRBJ1-1, with a tentative D call TRBD1 (5 bases). The specimen was blood. This TCR came from a woman aged 18 to 35 in good health. CDR3 sequence (DNA): TGTGCCAGCAGTTGCTTCGATGGGGCGGCCACTGAAGCTTTCTTT. This gives the protein CASSCFDGAATEAFF.